This TCR beta chain was profiled in a study of T cells in Graves' hyperthyroidism and ophthalmopathy. Researchers amplified the TCR beta CDR3 regions from RNA transcripts. The study used the HTBI primer set for a first-round RT-PCR of the TCR CDR3. TCRdb recomputed calls from the multiplex PCR reads with MiXCR, one row per CDR3 protein. The sample contains some 350,000 distinct CDR3 sequences, over 12% of which appear only once. Per germline, CDR1 MGHRA and CDR2 YSYEKL. CDR3 length: 15 amino acids. J was trimmed by 5 bases and V by 3 bases; bases with no gene match: 5. The sequencing sample was made of blood. The source of this sequence is a woman aged 60 to 75 with Graves' ophthalmopathy. The gene calls are TRBV4-1 and TRBJ2-7; 12 nucleotides align to TRBD2. CDR3 nucleotide sequence: TGCGCCAGCAGCCAGCGGACTAGCGGGGATCACGAGCAGTACTTC. Amino acids: CASSQRTSGDHEQYF.